This T cell receptor beta chain was captured by sequencing in a study of shared clonotypes between healthy human individuals. Findings of the study overall: Sharing across four donors was highest in naive CD4 (about 5%) and lowest in memory CD8 (around 0.4%).

Selected positively for CCR7 and CD45RO-negative, naive CD8 cells excluded terminally differentiated effector memory CD45RA+ cells. The data were produced by immunoSEQ multiplex PCR, yet TCRdb's version contains in-frame clones alone and is incomplete. The table records approximately 590,000 clones, 95% to 96% of them present only once. Concerning this clone itself: The antigen remains undetermined.

V lost 5 bases to trimming and J lost 4 bases, with 17 bases between them. This CDR3 has 15 amino acids. Germline V gene lookup returns CDR1 MDHEN and CDR2 SYDVKM. The sample comprised naive CD8+ T cells sorted from blood. V is TRBV28 and J is TRBJ1-2, with D unclear. This TCR came from a woman between 25 and 40 years old in good health. The CDR3 nucleotides are TGTGCCAGCAGTAGTTTGATTGGTGCGGGCTATGGCTACACCTTC. Translation gives CASSSLIGAGYGYTF.